The source of this TCR beta chain is a study of cytomegalovirus exposure and HLA in healthy donors. This clone was counted a few times. With 60 Vbeta and 13 Jbeta primers, the PCR was carried out. In the original workflow: Counted up in a later analysis, unique TCR beta chains came to some 75 million, with around 11 million shared. Sequenced by immunoSEQ multiplex PCR; TCRdb stores in-frame clones only, minus some. The V and J calls and clone size are taken from that table; D and trimming were inferred from the DNA. This table has 90,000 to 130,000 clones, roughly four fifths appearing once. The TCR originated in a woman aged 25-40 years in good health and CMV-seronegative. Specimen: PBMCs.

CDR3 DNA sequence: TGTGCCAGCAGCATAGGGACAGGGTTAACTGAAGCTTTCTTT. Translating gives CASSIGTGLTEAFF. The chain recombines TRBV7-9 with TRBJ1-1; TRBD1 matches 9 bases. Trimming at V came to 5 bases and at J to 5 bases, leaving 6 bases not matched to a gene. CDR1 and CDR2 (germline): SEHNR, FQNEAQ (reference sequence). CDR3 length equals 14 residues. Full variable domain (remainder filled in from reference TRBV7-9 and TRBJ1-1): DTGVSQNPRHKITKRGQNVTFRCDPISEHNRLYWYRQTLGQGPEFLTYFQNEAQLEKSRLLSDRFSAERPKGSFSTLEIQRTEQGDSAMYLCASSIGTGLTEAFFGQGTRLTVV.